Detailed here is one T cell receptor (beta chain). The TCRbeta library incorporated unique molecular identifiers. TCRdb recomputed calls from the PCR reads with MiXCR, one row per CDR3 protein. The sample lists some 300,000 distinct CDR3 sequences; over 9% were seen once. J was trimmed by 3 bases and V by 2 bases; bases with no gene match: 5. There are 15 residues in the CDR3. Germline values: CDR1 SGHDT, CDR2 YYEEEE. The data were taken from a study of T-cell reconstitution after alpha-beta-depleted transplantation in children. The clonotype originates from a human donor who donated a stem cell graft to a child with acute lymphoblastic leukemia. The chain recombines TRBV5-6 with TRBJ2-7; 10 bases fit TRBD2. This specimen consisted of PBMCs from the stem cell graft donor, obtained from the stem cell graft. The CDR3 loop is CASSLEREGLYEQYF. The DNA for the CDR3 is TGTGCCAGCAGCTTAGAGCGGGAGGGTCTCTACGAGCAGTACTTC.